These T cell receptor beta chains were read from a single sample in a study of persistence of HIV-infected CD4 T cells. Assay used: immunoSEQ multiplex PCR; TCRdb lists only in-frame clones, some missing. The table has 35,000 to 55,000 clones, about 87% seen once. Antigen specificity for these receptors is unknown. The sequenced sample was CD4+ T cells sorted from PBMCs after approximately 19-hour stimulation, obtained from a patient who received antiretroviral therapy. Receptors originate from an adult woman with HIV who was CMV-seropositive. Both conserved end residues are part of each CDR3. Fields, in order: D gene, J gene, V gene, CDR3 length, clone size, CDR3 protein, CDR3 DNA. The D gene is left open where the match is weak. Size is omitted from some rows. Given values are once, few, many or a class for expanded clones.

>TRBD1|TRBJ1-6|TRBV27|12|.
CASSTGDSPLHF
TGTGCCAGCAGTACAGGGGATTCACCCCTCCACTTT
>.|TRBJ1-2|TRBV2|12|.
CAARAFGYGYTF
TGTGCTGCCCGGGCATTTGGGTATGGCTACACCTTC
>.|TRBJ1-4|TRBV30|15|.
CAWRGPQGVGEKLFF
TGTGCCTGGAGGGGGCCTCAGGGTGTCGGTGAAAAACTGTTTTTT
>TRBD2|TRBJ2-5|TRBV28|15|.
CASSSLAGGVETQYF
TGTGCCAGCAGTTCTCTAGCGGGGGGCGTGGAGACCCAGTACTTC
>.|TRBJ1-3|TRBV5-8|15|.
CASSLVGRSGNTIYF
TGTGCCAGCAGCTTGGTAGGACGCTCTGGAAACACCATATATTTT
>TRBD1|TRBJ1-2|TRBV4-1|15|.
CASSQEGQVEASYTF
TGCGCCAGCAGCCAAGAAGGACAGGTTGAAGCTAGCTACACCTTC
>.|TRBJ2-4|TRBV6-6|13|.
CASAEARVNIQYF
TGTGCCAGCGCAGAGGCCAGGGTGAACATTCAGTACTTC
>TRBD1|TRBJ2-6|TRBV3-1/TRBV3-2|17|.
CASSPGTGVSGANVLTF
TGTGCCAGCAGCCCCGGGACAGGGGTTTCTGGGGCCAACGTCCTGACTTTC
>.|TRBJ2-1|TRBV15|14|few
CATSRDEGPHEQFF
TGTGCCACCAGCAGAGATGAAGGGCCGCATGAGCAGTTCTTC
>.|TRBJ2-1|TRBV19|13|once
CASAAGPYNEQFF
TGTGCCAGTGCGGCAGGTCCCTACAATGAGCAGTTCTTC
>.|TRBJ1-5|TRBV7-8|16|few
CASSLNPAQGFQPQHF
TGTGCCAGCAGCTTAAACCCCGCGCAGGGATTTCAGCCCCAGCATTTT
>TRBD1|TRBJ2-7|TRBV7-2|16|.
CASSWDSLGLSYEQYF
TGTGCCAGCAGCTGGGACAGCTTGGGGCTTTCCTACGAGCAGTACTTC
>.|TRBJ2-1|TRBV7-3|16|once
CASSSKGGSPHNEQFF
TGTGCCAGCAGCTCAAAAGGGGGGTCCCCCCACAATGAGCAGTTCTTC
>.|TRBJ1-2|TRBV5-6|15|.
CASSLTDRLDGGYTF
TGTGCCAGCAGCTTGACGGACCGCCTTGACGGTGGCTACACCTTC
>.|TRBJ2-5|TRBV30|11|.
CAWSVVETQYF
TGTGCCTGGAGTGTAGTAGAGACCCAGTACTTC
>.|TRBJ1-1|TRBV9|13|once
CASSVTVNTEAFF
TGTGCCAGCAGCGTTACAGTGAACACTGAAGCTTTCTTT
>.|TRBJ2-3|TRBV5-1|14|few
CASSSGISTDTQYF
TGCGCCAGCAGCTCCGGGATTAGCACAGATACGCAGTATTTT
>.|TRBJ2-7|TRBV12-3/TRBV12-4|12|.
CASSLEAYEQYF
TGTGCCAGCAGTTTAGAGGCCTACGAGCAGTACTTC
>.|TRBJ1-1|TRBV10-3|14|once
CAISLDSLNTEAFF
TGTGCCATCAGCTTGGACAGCTTGAACACTGAAGCTTTCTTT
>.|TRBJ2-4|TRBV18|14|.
CASSAGTTKNIQYF
TGTGCCAGCTCCGCCGGGACGACCAAAAACATTCAGTACTTC
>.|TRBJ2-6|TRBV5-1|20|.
CASSLVKTTGHPSGANVLTF
TGCGCCAGCAGCTTGGTCAAAACTACGGGACACCCCTCTGGGGCCAACGTCCTGACTTTC
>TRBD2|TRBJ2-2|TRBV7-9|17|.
CASSSGLAGGNTGELFF
TGTGCCAGCAGCTCGGGACTAGCGGGGGGGAACACCGGGGAGCTGTTTTTT
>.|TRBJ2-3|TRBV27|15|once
CASNPGGGPTDTQYF
TGTGCCAGCAATCCTGGTGGGGGCCCCACAGATACGCAGTATTTT
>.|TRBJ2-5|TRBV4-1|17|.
CASSQVGTSGWGETQYF
TGCGCCAGCAGCCAAGTAGGAACTAGTGGATGGGGAGAGACCCAGTACTTC
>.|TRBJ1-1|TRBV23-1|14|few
CASRRDPLNTEAFF
TGCGCCAGCAGGCGCGACCCCCTGAACACTGAAGCTTTCTTT
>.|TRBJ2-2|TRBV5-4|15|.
CASSRQDLNTGELFF
TGTGCCAGCAGTCGACAGGACCTGAACACCGGGGAGCTGTTTTTT
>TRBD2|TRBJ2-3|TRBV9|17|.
CASSARTSGGAGDTQYF
TGTGCCAGCAGCGCCCGGACTAGCGGGGGGGCAGGGGATACGCAGTATTTT
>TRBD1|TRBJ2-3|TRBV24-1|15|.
CATSEPGGGTDTQYF
TGTGCCACCAGTGAGCCAGGGGGCGGCACAGATACGCAGTATTTT
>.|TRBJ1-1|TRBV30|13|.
CAWRPGAGTEAFF
TGTGCCTGGAGGCCCGGGGCGGGCACTGAAGCTTTCTTT
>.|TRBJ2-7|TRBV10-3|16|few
CAISDPHGEEAYEQYF
TGTGCCATCAGTGACCCTCACGGGGAGGAGGCCTACGAGCAGTACTTC
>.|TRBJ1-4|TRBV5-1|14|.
CASSQTGNREKLFF
TGCGCCAGCAGCCAAACAGGGAATCGTGAAAAACTGTTTTTT
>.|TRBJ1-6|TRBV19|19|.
CASSAFSSGGSILNSPLHF
TGTGCCAGTAGTGCTTTCTCCTCCGGGGGCTCTATCCTTAATTCACCCCTCCACTTT
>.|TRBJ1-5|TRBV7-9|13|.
CASSRDGSQPQHF
TGTGCCAGCAGCAGGGACGGGAGTCAGCCCCAGCATTTT
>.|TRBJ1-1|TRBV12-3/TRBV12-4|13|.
CASRRLLNAEAFF
TGTGCCAGCAGGCGTCTCCTAAACGCTGAAGCTTTCTTT
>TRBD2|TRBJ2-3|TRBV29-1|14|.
CSVELAGKSDTQYF
TGCAGCGTTGAGCTAGCGGGGAAGTCAGATACGCAGTATTTT
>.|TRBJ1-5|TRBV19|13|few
CASTQGGNQPQHF
TGTGCCAGCACACAGGGCGGCAATCAGCCCCAGCATTTT
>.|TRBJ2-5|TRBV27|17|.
CASSSTRTGSYQETQYF
TGTGCCAGCAGTTCAACTCGAACAGGGTCGTACCAAGAGACCCAGTACTTC
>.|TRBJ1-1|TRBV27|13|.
CASSFGRDTEAFF
TGTGCCAGCAGTTTTGGCAGGGACACTGAAGCTTTCTTT
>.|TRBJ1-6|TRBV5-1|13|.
CASSAAGYSPLHF
TGCGCCAGCAGCGCCGCAGGGTATTCACCCCTCCACTTT
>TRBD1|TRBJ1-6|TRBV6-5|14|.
CASTGTGPNSPLHF
TGTGCCAGCACCGGGACAGGCCCAAATTCACCCCTCCACTTT
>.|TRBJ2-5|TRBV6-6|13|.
CASSYRGGETQYF
TGTGCCAGCAGTTACCGGGGCGGAGAGACCCAGTACTTC
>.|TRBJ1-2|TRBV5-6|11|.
CASSSLLRYTF
TGTGCCAGCAGCTCCCTTTTGCGCTACACCTTC
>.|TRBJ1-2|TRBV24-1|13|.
CATSDGRRKGYTF
TGTGCCACCAGTGATGGACGGCGCAAGGGCTACACCTTC
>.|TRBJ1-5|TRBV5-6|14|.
CASSSWIRSQPQHF
TGTGCCAGCAGCTCCTGGATTCGCAGTCAGCCCCAGCATTTT
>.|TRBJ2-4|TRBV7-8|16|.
CASSLAGRPAPGIQYF
TGTGCCAGCAGCTTAGCCGGACGTCCCGCCCCAGGCATTCAGTACTTC
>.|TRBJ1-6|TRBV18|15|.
CASSPLAANNSPLHF
TGTGCCAGCTCACCCCTGGCGGCCAATAATTCACCCCTCCACTTT
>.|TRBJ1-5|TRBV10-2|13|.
CASRENSNQPQHF
TGCGCCAGCAGAGAAAATAGCAATCAGCCCCAGCATTTT
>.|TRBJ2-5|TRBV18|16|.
CASSPPVRPVQETQYF
TGTGCCAGCTCACCACCTGTCAGGCCAGTACAAGAGACCCAGTACTTC
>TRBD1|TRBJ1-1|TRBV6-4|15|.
CASRETDRSGTEAFF
TGTGCCAGCAGAGAAACGGACAGGTCGGGCACTGAAGCTTTCTTT
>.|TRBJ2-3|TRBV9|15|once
CASSLQGRGPDTQYF
TGTGCCAGCAGCCTCCAGGGTAGGGGCCCAGATACGCAATATTTT
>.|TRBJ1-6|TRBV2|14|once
CASSELRGGSPLHF
TGTGCCAGCAGCGAGTTAAGGGGAGGTTCACCCCTCCACTTT
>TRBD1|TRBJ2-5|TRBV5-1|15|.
CASSLVGQGQETQYF
TGCGCCAGCAGCTTGGTGGGACAGGGACAAGAGACCCAGTACTTC
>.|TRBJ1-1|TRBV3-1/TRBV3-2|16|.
CASSQGLGRVETEAFF
TGTGCCAGCAGCCAAGGGTTAGGCAGGGTGGAGACTGAAGCTTTCTTT
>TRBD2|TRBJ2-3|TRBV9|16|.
CASSVRAGRSTDTQYF
TGTGCCAGCAGCGTACGAGCGGGGCGTAGCACAGATACGCAGTATTTT
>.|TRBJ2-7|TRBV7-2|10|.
CASGVLEQYF
TGTGCCAGCGGGGTTCTGGAGCAGTACTTC